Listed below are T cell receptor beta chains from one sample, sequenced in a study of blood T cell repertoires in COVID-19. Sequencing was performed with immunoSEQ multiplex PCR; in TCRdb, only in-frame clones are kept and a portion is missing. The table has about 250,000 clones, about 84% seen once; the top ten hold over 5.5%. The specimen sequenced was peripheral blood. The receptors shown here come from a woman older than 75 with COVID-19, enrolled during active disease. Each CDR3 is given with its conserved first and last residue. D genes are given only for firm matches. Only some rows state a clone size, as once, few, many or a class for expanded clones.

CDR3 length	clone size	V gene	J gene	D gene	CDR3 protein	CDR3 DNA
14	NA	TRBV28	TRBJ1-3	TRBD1	CASSSTGNGNTIYF	TGTGCCAGCAGTTCGACAGGGAATGGAAACACCATATATTTT
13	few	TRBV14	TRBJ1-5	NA	CASSQEERGPKHF	TGTGCCAGCAGCCAAGAAGAGCGCGGTCCGAAGCATTTT
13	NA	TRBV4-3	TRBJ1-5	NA	CASSQDWGEPQHF	TGCGCCAGCAGCCAAGATTGGGGGGAGCCCCAGCATTTT
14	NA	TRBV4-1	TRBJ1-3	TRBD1	CASSPQGGRNTIYF	TGCGCCAGCAGCCCACAGGGGGGAAGAAACACCATATATTTT
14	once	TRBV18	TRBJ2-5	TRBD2	CASSPGLEEETQYF	TGTGCCAGCTCACCGGGACTAGAGGAAGAGACCCAGTACTTC
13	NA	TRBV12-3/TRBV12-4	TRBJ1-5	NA	CASSQGNPQPQHF	TGTGCCAGCTCTCAGGGGAATCCTCAGCCCCAGCATTTT
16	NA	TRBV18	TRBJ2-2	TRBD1	CASSPRQGLNTGELFF	TGTGCCAGCTCACCTCGACAGGGGCTCAACACCGGGGAGCTGTTTTTT
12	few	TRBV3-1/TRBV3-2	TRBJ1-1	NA	CASSQVQGSAFF	TGTGCCAGCAGCCAAGTACAGGGTTCAGCTTTCTTT
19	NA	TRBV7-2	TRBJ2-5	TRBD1	CASSFVVRRQGVSQETQYF	TGTGCCAGCAGCTTCGTGGTCAGACGACAGGGGGTGAGCCAAGAGACCCAGTACTTC
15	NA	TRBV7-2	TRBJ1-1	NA	CASSPQGTMNTEAFF	TGTGCCAGCAGCCCCCAGGGGACTATGAACACTGAAGCTTTCTTT
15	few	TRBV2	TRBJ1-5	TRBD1	CASSGWTGPNQPQHF	TGTGCCAGCAGTGGTTGGACAGGGCCCAATCAGCCCCAGCATTTT
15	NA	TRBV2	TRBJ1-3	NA	CASSERERPGNTIYF	TGTGCCAGCAGTGAAAGGGAGAGGCCTGGAAACACCATATATTTT
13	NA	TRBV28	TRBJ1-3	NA	CASSSAARNTIYF	TGTGCCAGCAGTTCCGCCGCTAGAAACACCATATATTTT
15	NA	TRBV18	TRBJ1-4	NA	CASSPGLGTTEKLFF	TGTGCCAGCTCACCTGGTTTGGGGACAACAGAAAAACTGTTTTTT
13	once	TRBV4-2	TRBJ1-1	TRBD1	CASSQEGQGEAFF	TGTGCCAGCAGCCAAGAGGGACAGGGGGAAGCTTTCTTT
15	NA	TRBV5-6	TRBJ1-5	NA	CASSSAGAPNQPQHF	TGTGCCAGCAGCTCGGCAGGGGCGCCGAATCAGCCCCAGCATTTT
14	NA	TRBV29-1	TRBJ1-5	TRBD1	CSVAGTGSMQPQHF	TGCAGCGTCGCCGGGACAGGGAGTATGCAGCCCCAGCATTTT
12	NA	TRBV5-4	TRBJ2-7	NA	CASSLWAGEQYF	TGTGCCAGCAGCCTGTGGGCAGGTGAGCAGTACTTC
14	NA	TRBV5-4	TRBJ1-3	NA	CASSKQGRGNTIYF	TGTGCCAGCAGCAAACAGGGACGGGGAAACACCATATATTTT
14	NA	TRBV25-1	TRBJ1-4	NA	CASSERQGREKLFF	TGTGCCAGCAGTGAACGTCAGGGGCGGGAAAAACTGTTTTTT
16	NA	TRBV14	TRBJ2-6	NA	CASSPNPGTGANVLTF	TGTGCCAGCAGCCCAAACCCGGGGACTGGGGCCAACGTCCTGACTTTC
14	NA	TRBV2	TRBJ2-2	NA	CASKFSEATGELFF	TGTGCCAGCAAGTTTTCCGAGGCCACCGGGGAGCTGTTTTTT
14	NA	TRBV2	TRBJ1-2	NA	CASSPLGLNYGYTF	TGTGCCAGCAGCCCCCTAGGCCTTAACTATGGCTACACCTTC
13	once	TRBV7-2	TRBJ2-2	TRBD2	CASKRGGSGELFF	TGTGCCAGCAAGCGGGGGGGAAGCGGGGAGCTGTTTTTT
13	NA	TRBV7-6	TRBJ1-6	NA	CASGRAIDSPLHF	TGTGCCAGCGGCCGTGCAATTGATTCACCCCTCCACTTT
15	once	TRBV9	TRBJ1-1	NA	CASSVEGRSSTEAFF	TGTGCCAGCAGCGTTGAGGGTAGAAGTTCGACTGAAGCTTTCTTT
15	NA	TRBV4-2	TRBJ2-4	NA	CASSQEESAKNIQYF	TGTGCCAGCAGCCAAGAAGAGAGTGCCAAAAACATTCAGTACTTC
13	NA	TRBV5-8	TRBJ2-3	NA	CASSLAGADTQYF	TGTGCCAGCAGCTTGGCCGGGGCAGATACGCAGTATTTT
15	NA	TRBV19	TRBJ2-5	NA	CASSIRQGEGVTQYF	TGTGCCAGTAGTATTCGTCAGGGAGAGGGGGTGACCCAGTACTTC
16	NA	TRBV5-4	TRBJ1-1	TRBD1	CASSLAPRGRDTEAFF	TGTGCCAGCAGCTTGGCCCCCAGGGGGCGGGACACTGAAGCTTTCTTT
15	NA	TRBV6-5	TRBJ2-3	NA	CASSNQAATTDTQYF	TGTGCCAGCAGTAACCAAGCGGCTACCACAGATACGCAGTATTTT
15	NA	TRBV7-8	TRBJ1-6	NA	CASSLVAGANSPLHF	TGTGCCAGCAGCTTAGTGGCAGGGGCGAATTCACCCCTCCACTTT
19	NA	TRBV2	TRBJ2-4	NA	CASSEDVTGHLLAKNIQYF	TGTGCCAGCAGTGAAGATGTTACAGGCCACCTTCTAGCCAAAAACATTCAGTACTTC
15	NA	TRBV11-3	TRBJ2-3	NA	CASSLEASSADTQYF	TGTGCCAGCAGCTTGGAGGCGAGTTCGGCAGATACGCAGTATTTT
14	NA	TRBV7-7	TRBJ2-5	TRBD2	CASSSSGGVETQYF	TGTGCTAGCAGCTCTAGCGGGGGGGTAGAGACCCAGTACTTC